This T cell receptor beta chain was documented in a study of blood T cell repertoires in COVID-19. The protocol was immunoSEQ multiplex PCR, while the TCRdb copy is restricted to in-frame clones and leaves out a portion. Counted here are about 250,000 clones, around 90% occurring once; the ten biggest clones make up about 1.3%. Losses at the gene ends were 5 bases for V and 1 base for J; bases not matched to a gene: 2. The length of the CDR3 is 14 residues. Germline V gene data show CDR1 as LNHDA and CDR2 as SQIVND (reference sequence). This sequence joins TRBV19 and TRBJ2-7; 10 bases are a match to TRBD2. This sequence originates from a man at least 80 years old with acute or convalescent COVID-19. The specimen was peripheral blood. The CDR3 DNA is TGTGCCAGTAGTCTTAGCGGGAGGTCCTACGAGCAGTACTTC. Amino acids: CASSLSGRSYEQYF.